Listed below are T cell receptor beta chains from one sample, sequenced in a study of blood T cell repertoires in COVID-19. The table came from immunoSEQ multiplex PCR; TCRdb's copy has only in-frame clones and leaves some out. Of almost 100,000 clones listed, roughly 86% are singletons. What was sequenced was peripheral blood. These receptor sequences come from a man between 50 and 59 years old with acute or convalescent COVID-19. CDR3s include the opening cysteine and the closing phenylalanine or tryptophan. The D gene is left open where the match is weak. Part of the rows lack a size; the others show once, few, many or a class for expanded clones.

>NA|TRBJ2-7|TRBV3-1/TRBV3-2|NA
TGTGCCAGCAGCCATTGGGCGGGGAACGAGCAGTACTTC
CASSHWAGNEQYF
>NA|TRBJ1-6|TRBV18|NA
TGTGCCAGCTCACTCCATTCGGACAGTTATAATTCACCCCTCCACTTT
CASSLHSDSYNSPLHF
>NA|TRBJ1-2|TRBV4-1|TRBD1
TGCGCCAGCAGCCCCCGGGACAGGGGTGTAGGCTACACCTTC
CASSPRDRGVGYTF
>NA|TRBJ2-1|TRBV4-2|NA
TGTGCCAGCAGGTCGGCCGGGTCCTCCTACAATGAGCAGTTCTTC
CASRSAGSSYNEQFF
>NA|TRBJ1-2|TRBV7-8|NA
TGTGCCAGCAGCCAGGGCCGCGCCTATGGCTACACCTTC
CASSQGRAYGYTF
>NA|TRBJ2-5|TRBV6-4|TRBD2
TGTGCCAGCAGTTCTGACTCTAGCGGCCAAGAGACCCAGTACTTC
CASSSDSSGQETQYF
>NA|TRBJ2-1|TRBV6-4|NA
TGTGCCAGCAGTGTCCTTAGCGCTACTTACAATGAGCAGTTCTTC
CASSVLSATYNEQFF
>NA|TRBJ1-1|TRBV12-3/TRBV12-4|NA
TGTGCCAGCAGTCAGTTCACAGGGACTGAAGCTTTCTTT
CASSQFTGTEAFF
>NA|TRBJ2-1|TRBV4-1|TRBD2
TGCGCCAGCAGCCAAGGCCCGGGACTAGCGGGAGACAATGAGCAGTTCTTC
CASSQGPGLAGDNEQFF
>NA|TRBJ1-2|TRBV29-1|NA
TGCAGCGTTGAAGGGGCAGTGGTGGGCTACACCTTC
CSVEGAVVGYTF
>NA|TRBJ1-4|TRBV6-5|NA
TGTGCCAGCAAAGAGGGCAGATGGGGTGAAAAACTGTTTTTT
CASKEGRWGEKLFF
>NA|TRBJ2-1|TRBV11-3|NA
TGTGCCAGCAGCTTAGATGGAATCAGGTACAATGAGCAGTTCTTC
CASSLDGIRYNEQFF
>NA|TRBJ1-2|TRBV3-1/TRBV3-2|NA
TGTGCCAGCAGCCAAAGGGGAAGCCGGGGCTACACCTTC
CASSQRGSRGYTF
>NA|TRBJ1-2|TRBV28|TRBD1
TGTGCCAGCAGTTTAGACAGGGGAATCTATGGCTACACCTTC
CASSLDRGIYGYTF
>NA|TRBJ1-4|TRBV7-8|TRBD1
TGTGCCAGCAGCTTAGCGGGACAGGGTTTTGGAGGTGAAAAACTGTTTTTT
CASSLAGQGFGGEKLFF
>few|TRBJ1-2|TRBV2|NA
TGTGCCAGCAGGGCTCAGATCTTCTATGGCTACACCTTC
CASRAQIFYGYTF
>NA|TRBJ1-1|TRBV3-1/TRBV3-2|NA
TGTGCCAGCAGCCAAATTGGGCAGGGCACTGAAGCTTTCTTT
CASSQIGQGTEAFF
>NA|TRBJ1-3|TRBV19|NA
TGTGCCAGTGCGCGGGGGTCTGGAAACACCATATATTTT
CASARGSGNTIYF
>NA|TRBJ1-4|TRBV5-8|NA
TGTGCCAGCAGCTTGTACCCCGGGTATACTAATGAAAAACTGTTTTTT
CASSLYPGYTNEKLFF
>few|TRBJ1-6|TRBV5-5|NA
TGTGCCAGCAGCTTGAAAGGGGATTATAATTCACCCCTCCACTTT
CASSLKGDYNSPLHF
>NA|TRBJ2-1|TRBV19|NA
TGTGCCAGTAGTGAGGACTCCCGACGTGTCAATGAGCAGTTCTTC
CASSEDSRRVNEQFF
>NA|TRBJ2-3|TRBV5-1|NA
TGCGCCAGCAGCTTGTCGGATACGCAGTATTTT
CASSLSDTQYF
>few|TRBJ1-1|TRBV2|NA
TGTGCCAGCACCCACAGGGAGAACACTGAAGCTTTCTTT
CASTHRENTEAFF
>once|TRBJ1-2|TRBV29-1|NA
TGCAGCGTTGCTTGGAGGGCGGAGGGCTACACCTTC
CSVAWRAEGYTF
>NA|TRBJ1-5|TRBV6-5|NA
TGTGCCAGCAGTTACTCGGGGCAGTCTAGCAATCAGCCCCAGCATTTT
CASSYSGQSSNQPQHF
>NA|TRBJ1-1|TRBV19|NA
TGTGCCAGTAGTATGAAGGGGGGGGCAATTCGGTCTGAAGCTTTCTTT
CASSMKGGAIRSEAFF
>NA|TRBJ1-1|TRBV9|TRBD1
TGTGCCAGCAGCGCGGGGACAGGGGCGGCTTTCTTT
CASSAGTGAAFF
>NA|TRBJ1-2|TRBV3-1/TRBV3-2|NA
TGTGCCAGCAGCCACACAGGGTTTAGCTACACCTTC
CASSHTGFSYTF
>NA|TRBJ1-3|TRBV13|NA
TGTGCCAGCAGCTCCGCCCAAGGGGTCGCAGGCGGAAACACCATATATTTT
CASSSAQGVAGGNTIYF
>many|TRBJ2-7|TRBV11-1|NA
TGTGCCAGCAGCCCGGACAAGTCCTACGAGCAGTACTTC
CASSPDKSYEQYF
>once|TRBJ2-1|TRBV6-5|TRBD2
TGTGCCAGCAGTCCTAGCGGGAGGGCCTGGGAGCAGTTCTTC
CASSPSGRAWEQFF
>NA|TRBJ1-2|TRBV5-8|TRBD1
TGTGCCAGCAGCTTGGGGGACAGGACTTATGGCTACACCTTC
CASSLGDRTYGYTF
>NA|TRBJ2-1|TRBV13|NA
TGTGCCAGCAGCTGGGAGGGGGATCATGAGCAGTTCTTC
CASSWEGDHEQFF
>NA|TRBJ2-2|TRBV19|NA
TGTGCCAGTAGTACCCAGGGGGGGACAGGGAACACCGGGGAGCTGTTTTTT
CASSTQGGTGNTGELFF
>NA|TRBJ2-1|TRBV6-6|NA
TGTGCCAGCAGTACCCGGACTATTGGCAATGAGCAGTTCTTC
CASSTRTIGNEQFF
>NA|TRBJ1-2|TRBV2|TRBD1
TGTGCCAGCAGTGAGTCAGGGGGCGGCTATGGCTACACCTTC
CASSESGGGYGYTF
>NA|TRBJ1-5|TRBV2|NA
TGTGCCAGCAGTGCGGGGGGTACGAGGTCCCAGCATTTT
CASSAGGTRSQHF
>NA|TRBJ2-1|TRBV18|TRBD2
TGTGCCAGCTCGGAGGGACTAGCGGGCGGTCCCGATGAGCAGTTCTTC
CASSEGLAGGPDEQFF
>NA|TRBJ1-5|TRBV6-5|TRBD1
TGTGCCAGCAGGTTGACAGGGGTGAATCAGCCCCAGCATTTT
CASRLTGVNQPQHF
>NA|TRBJ2-7|TRBV5-4|TRBD2
TGTGCCAGCAGCTTAGGCGGGAGAGGAGACGAGCAGTACTTC
CASSLGGRGDEQYF
>NA|TRBJ1-4|TRBV3-1/TRBV3-2|NA
TGTGCCAGCAGCCTCACCCCGCGGGGGATTAATGAAAAACTGTTTTTT
CASSLTPRGINEKLFF
>NA|TRBJ1-5|TRBV2|NA
TGTGCCAGCAGTGAGAGCCAGGCCGTTTATCAGCCCCAGCATTTT
CASSESQAVYQPQHF
>NA|TRBJ2-2|TRBV2|NA
TGTGCCAGCCGTCAGGGTAACACCGGGGAGCTGTTTTTT
CASRQGNTGELFF
>NA|TRBJ2-4|TRBV27|TRBD1
TGTGCCAGCGGTTCCCAACAGGGGGCGCGGATAAACATTCAGTACTTC
CASGSQQGARINIQYF
>NA|TRBJ2-5|TRBV2|TRBD2
TGTGCCAGCAGTGGACTAGCGGGAGAAGAGACCCAGTACTTC
CASSGLAGEETQYF
>NA|TRBJ2-3|TRBV5-4|NA
TGTGCCAGCAGCTTGTATTTGGGTGTGAGGGATACGCAGTATTTT
CASSLYLGVRDTQYF
>NA|TRBJ1-1|TRBV5-6|NA
TGTGCCAGCAGCTTATTCGGGGAAGGAGGGAACACTGAAGCTTTCTTT
CASSLFGEGGNTEAFF
>NA|TRBJ1-2|TRBV6-1|TRBD1
TGTGCCAGCAGTGAAGCGGGACAGGGCCTCTTCGATGGCTACACCTTC
CASSEAGQGLFDGYTF